This is a list of T cell receptor beta chains from one sample in a study of beta chain features in type 1 diabetes. Measured with immunoSEQ multiplex PCR; TCRdb has only the in-frame clones, and not every one. The sample lists hundreds of thousands of clones; roughly an eighth were seen once. The sequencing input was naive CD4+ T cells from blood. The origin of the receptors is a man aged 18 to 35 in good health. Each CDR3 is given without its conserved first and last residue. The order of the fields is D gene, V gene, CDR3 protein. The D gene is left open where the match is weak.

>TRBD1|TRBV29-1
SVGDRPYEQY
>TRBD2|TRBV7-2
ASTETSGGDTQY
>.|TRBV7-9
ASSWGGALGETQY
>TRBD1|TRBV30
AWSPTGTGGYEQY
>.|TRBV28
ASSSLPSPWGYT
>TRBD2|TRBV11-2
ASSQRLAGGRYNEQF
>.|TRBV5-1
ASLLRSLLTVSGNTIY
>TRBD1|TRBV6-5
ASTFGTGGL
>TRBD2|TRBV4-2
ASSIGLAGEDTQY
>TRBD2|TRBV7-2
ASSSAPSGPYNEQF
>TRBD1|TRBV29-1
SVDQGDTEAF
>.|TRBV9
ASSVGGQPNQPQH
>TRBD1|TRBV7-8
ASRKGGGNTEAF
>TRBD1|TRBV28
ASSSLGTGLTGELF
>.|TRBV18
ASSPGGSYNEQF
>.|TRBV13
ASSLAPFGNTEAF
>TRBD2|TRBV9
ASSVTSGALGETQY